One and the same sample provided the 4 T cell receptor beta chains below, sequenced in a study of CD8 T cells in Susac syndrome (dated by TCRdb to between 2018 and 2021). Libraries came from the immunoSEQ multiplex PCR assay. RNA was extracted using the RNeasy kit, and about 0.45 to 1 ug of the RNA was reverse transcribed with random hexamers. TCRdb passed the public sequencing reads through fastp at Q25 and MiXCR, retaining productive beta sequences. Rows matching on CDR3 protein sequence are summarized as one entry with the most common DNA and genes. The sample table shows around 190,000 distinct CDR3 sequences, and roughly 94% are seen once. The top ten clonotypes cover around 0.11% of the sample. Sequencing was carried out using CD4+ T cells from PBMCs. The source is a human donor in good health.

The genes are TRBV9 and TRBJ2-1; D not resolved. CDR3 length equals 15 residues. Germline loops: CDR1 SGDLS, CDR2 YYNGEE. The V end was cut by 4 bases, the J end by 8 bases, with 19 bases between. The CDR3 sequence: CASSPTPRKSDEQFF. The CDR3 nucleotides are TGTGCCAGCAGCCCGACCCCCCGTAAATCGGATGAGCAGTTCTTC.

The chain is built from TRBV15 and TRBJ2-5, with a tentative D call TRBD1 (5 bases). Germline CDR1 LNHNV, CDR2 YYDKDF (reference sequence). CDR3 length: 15 amino acids. The V and J ends lost 0 bases and 5 bases respectively, with 13 bases between them. The CDR3 sequence: CATSRDQGLGETQYF. CDR3 bases: TGTGCCACCAGCAGAGACCAGGGTCTGGGGGAGACCCAGTACTTC. Together with reference TRBV15 and TRBJ2-5, the CDR3 gives the full variable domain: DAMVIQNPRYQVTQFGKPVTLSCSQTLNHNVMYWYQQKSSQAPKLLFHYYDKDFNNEADTPDNFQSRRPNTSFCFLDIRSPGLGDTAMYLCATSRDQGLGETQYFGPGTRLLVL.

V usage is TRBV6-2 or TRBV6-3 and J usage is TRBJ1-2; maybe TRBD1 (5 bases). The CDR3 covers 15 residues. With 0 bases removed from V and 6 bases from J, the gap between germline ends came to 14 bases. In germline, CDR1 is MNHEY, CDR2 SVGEGT. The CDR3: CASSYSPNGHDGYTF. The CDR3, as DNA: TGTGCCAGCAGTTACTCCCCTAATGGACATGATGGCTACACCTTC.

J is TRBJ2-3 and V is TRBV7-3; 10 bases map to TRBD2. Germline CDR1 SGHTA, CDR2 FQGTGA. The CDR3 covers 15 residues. Trimming at V came to 2 bases and at J to 2 bases, leaving 1 base not matched to a gene. CDR3: CASSLGLAATDTQYF. For the CDR3, the DNA is TGTGCCAGCAGCTTAGGACTAGCGGCCACAGATACGCAGTATTTT.